Below, 15 T cell receptor beta chains from the same sample are listed, as sequenced in a study of regulatory T cells in long-lasting Graves disease. According to the study, TCR beta libraries were built with iRepertoire HTBI primers and CDR3-region Arm-PCR. Each CDR3 protein is one row after TCRdb ran MiXCR on the multiplex PCR reads. The repertoire holds a few hundred thousand distinct CDR3 sequences, with about 13% as singletons. Time point described: newly diagnosed GD, antithyroid drugs for less than 3 months. Extracted RNA from PBMCs served as the source of the TCR library. A further study also used this sample, focusing on T cells in Graves' hyperthyroidism and ophthalmopathy.

This specimen was peripheral blood mononuclear cells (PBMCs), taken at new diagnosis, from a patient treated with antithyroid drugs. These receptors were taken from a man aged 25 to 40 with Graves disease.

This clonotype was seen only once. CDR3 sequence reads: CASSPGGGPYGDTQYF. In nucleotides, the CDR3 is TGTGCCAGCAGCCCTGGGGGGGGGCCATACGGGGATACGCAGTATTTT. The genes are TRBV7-8 and TRBJ2-3, with TRBD2 as a possible D gene (7 bases). The CDR3 is 16 amino acids. The V gene lost 5 bases and the J gene lost 6 bases, with 21 bases spanning the gap. Germline lookup yields CDR1 SGHVS and CDR2 FQNEAQ.

There are many counts of this clonotype. The rearrangement joins TRBV20-1 to TRBJ1-1, with TRBD1 as a possible D gene (6 bases). This CDR3 contains 13 residues. Germline CDR1 reads DFQATT; CDR2 reads SNEGSKA (reference sequence). Trimming cost V 4 bases and J 5 bases, with 14 bases left between them. The CDR3 bases are TGCAGTGCTACCCAGGGGATAAAAACTGAAGCTTTCTTT. Its translation is CSATQGIKTEAFF.

This clonotype was counted ten times or more. The chain recombines TRBV6-1 with TRBJ2-1, with D perhaps given as TRBD1 or TRBD2 (5 bases each). This CDR3 comprises 14 residues. Trimming took 6 bases from V and 1 from J, leaving 10 bases between them. Germline-derived CDR1 and CDR2 are MNHNS and SASEGT. The CDR3 protein is CASRLGTSYNEQFF. CDR3 DNA: TGTGCCAGCAGACTCGGGACGTCCTACAATGAGCAGTTCTTC.

For this clonotype: A much larger clone sits a single nucleotide away, making a read error possible. The rearrangement joins TRBV15 to TRBJ1-5, with a tentative D call TRBD1 (5 bases). The CDR3 covers 17 residues. The V gene's germline CDR1 is LNHNV and CDR2 YYDKDF (reference sequence). CDR3 in amino acids: CATSRVSGLYSNQSQHF. CDR3 DNA: TGTGCCACCAGCAGAGTTTCAGGGCTCTATAGCAATCAGTCCCAGCATTTT. Full variable domain (rest looked up from reference TRBV15 and TRBJ1-5): DAMVIQNPRYQVTQFGKPVTLSCSQTLNHNVMYWYQQKSSQAPKLLFHYYDKDFNNEADTPDNFQSRRPNTSFCFLDIRSPGLGDTAMYLCATSRVSGLYSNQSQHFGDGTRLSIL.

This clonotype appeared many times. The rearrangement uses TRBV6-1 and TRBJ2-5, with TRBD2 matching over 16 bases. Trimming cost V 8 bases and J 5 bases; bases outside gene matches: 20. This CDR3 has 20 residues. The germline gives CDR1 MNHNS, CDR2 SASEGT. In nucleotides, the CDR3 is TGTGCCAGCGGTACAACCCCGGGACTAGCGGGAGGGCTTAATAAGGAGACCCAGTACTTC. The encoded protein is CASGTTPGLAGGLNKETQYF.

This clonotype was recorded many times. The V gene is TRBV11-3, the J gene TRBJ2-1; D is unresolved. V was pared by 1 base and J by 12 bases, with 7 bases between. This CDR3 is built from 11 residues. Germline V gives CDR1 SGHNT, CDR2 YENEEA. CDR3 nucleotides: TGTGCCAGCAGCTTAGGGGGTGTGCAGTTCTTC. Its translation is CASSLGGVQFF.

Points on this clonotype: This may stem from a read error, because a much larger clone lies one nucleotide away. V and J are TRBV10-3 and TRBJ2-5; 10 bases line up with TRBD2. The CDR3 totals 15 residues. The V gene's germline CDR1 is ENHRY and CDR2 SYGVKD. Losses at the gene ends were 11 bases for V and 5 bases for J; bases not matched to a gene: 14. The CDR3 protein is CALPAAGGPLETQYF. CDR3 nucleotides: TGTGCCTTACCCGCAGCGGGAGGGCCTCTGGAGACCCAGTACTTC.

The gene calls are TRBV19 and TRBJ1-3; D is undetermined. The CDR3 is made up of 15 amino acids. Trimming removed 2 bases at V and 0 bases at J, with 8 bases between. Germline V gives CDR1 LNHDA, CDR2 SQIVND (reference sequence). This chain's CDR3 is CASSISGSSGNTIYF. The CDR3, as DNA: TGTGCCAGTAGTATATCGGGGAGCTCTGGAAACACCATATATTTT.

This clonotype was picked up many times. The V call is TRBV11-2, the J call TRBJ2-3, with 9 nucleotides matching TRBD1. The V segment lost 3 bases and the J segment 5 bases; nucleotides outside the gene matches: 9. CDR3 size: 16 residues. Germline CDR1 and CDR2: SGHAT and FQNNGV. The CDR3 region has the DNA TGTGCCAGCAGCTTTCCGGGACAGGGATTTAGAGATACGCAGTATTTT. Translation: CASSFPGQGFRDTQYF.

This clonotype was recorded many times. The V gene is TRBV11-2, the J gene TRBJ2-3; D is perhaps TRBD1 or TRBD2 (6 bases each). The CDR3 totals 15 residues. CDR1 SGHAT and CDR2 FQNNGV come from the germline V gene. Trimming cost V 1 base and J 1 base, with 9 bases left between them. The CDR3 coding sequence is TGTGCCAGCAGCTTAGCCCGGGGGCGCACAGATACGCAGTATTTT. Translated: CASSLARGRTDTQYF.

Many counts were recorded for this clonotype. CDR3 in DNA: TGTGCCAGCAGCCTCGACTCGCGCACCTACGAGCAGTACTTC. Its translation: CASSLDSRTYEQYF. The V gene is TRBV5-5, the J gene TRBJ2-7, with D uncertain. Germline assignment: CDR1 SGHKS and CDR2 YYEKEE (reference sequence). The CDR3 runs 14 residues. Trimming removed 4 bases at V and 2 bases at J, with 13 bases between.

This clonotype came up many times. The chain couples TRBV11-2 to TRBJ2-3, with 12 bases fitting TRBD2. J was trimmed by 3 bases and V by 6 bases; bases with no gene match: 7. Looked up from germline, CDR1 is SGHAT and CDR2 is FQNNGV. The CDR3 spans 16 residues. CDR3: CASSPELAGGTDTQYF. The CDR3 DNA reads TGTGCCAGCAGTCCGGAGCTAGCGGGAGGGACAGATACGCAGTATTTT. The complete variable domain, with remaining parts taken from reference TRBV11-2 and TRBJ2-3, reads EAGVAQSPRYKIIEKRQSVAFWCNPISGHATLYWYQQILGQGPKLLIQFQNNGVVDDSQLPKDRFSAERLKGVDSTLKIQPAKLEDSAVYLCASSPELAGGTDTQYFGPGTRLTVL.

This clonotype has more than one count but fewer than ten. The rearrangement links TRBV5-1 to TRBJ2-5, with 8 bases matching TRBD1. Trimming removed 3 bases from V and 1 base from J; junction bases left unmatched: 5. From germline, CDR1 is SGHRS and CDR2 YFSETQ. The CDR3 contains 15 residues. CDR3 residues: CASSSPGTGQETQYF. The CDR3 DNA sequence: TGCGCCAGCAGCTCGCCCGGGACAGGCCAAGAGACCCAGTACTTC.

This clonotype was recorded only once. The DNA is omitted, as the CDR3 cannot be located on it reliably, and the CDR3 follows TCRdb's listing. The V gene is TRBV6-1, the J gene TRBJ2-2; TRBD1, as called in the table, went unchecked against the DNA. The germline V gene encodes CDR1 MNHNS and CDR2 SASEGT. With termini counted, the CDR3 has 15 amino acids. The CDR3 protein is CASSSTSGDTGELFF.

This clonotype was seen ten or more times. The chain links TRBV6-1 to TRBJ2-3, with 11 nucleotides matching TRBD2. Trimming at V came to 6 bases and at J to 4 bases, leaving 15 bases not matched to a gene. The CDR3 has 18 amino acids. Germline CDR1 is MNHNS and CDR2 is SASEGT. For the CDR3, the DNA is TGTGCCAGCAGCTTGACCGGGACTAGCGGAACCGCGGCAGATACGCAGTATTTT. Its translation: CASSLTGTSGTAADTQYF.